Listed here are 11 T cell receptor beta chains from one sample, sequenced in a study of shared clonotypes between healthy human individuals. Here immunoSEQ multiplex PCR was the method, and the copy in TCRdb shows in-frame clones only, minus some. This table holds 450,000 to 550,000 clones, roughly 78% found once. Sequenced material: PBMCs. All receptors come from a woman aged 40 to 55 in good health. Some clones in this sample may be carry-over from other donors' samples.

The rearrangement links TRBV7-2 to TRBJ2-3, with 12 positions matching TRBD1. Germline assignment: CDR1 SGHTA and CDR2 FQGNSA. Germline trimming cut 5 bases from V and 2 bases from J; bases unmatched to any gene: 8. This CDR3 has 17 residues. The chain's CDR3 is CASSSTGTGGPTDTQYF. The CDR3 nucleotides read TGTGCCAGCAGCAGCACCGGGACAGGGGGCCCCACAGATACGCAGTATTTT.

V usage is TRBV2 and J usage is TRBJ1-2; no firm D call. Germline assignment: CDR1 SNHLY and CDR2 FYNNEI. This CDR3 has 10 amino acids. Trimming took 7 bases from V and 6 from J, leaving 6 bases between them. For the CDR3, the DNA is TGTGCCAGCACGGGCAATGGCTACACCTTC. It encodes CASTGNGYTF.

The J gene is TRBJ2-3, the V gene TRBV28, with 9 bases lining up with TRBD2. The CDR3 spans 16 residues. Per the germline V gene, CDR1 is MDHEN and CDR2 is SYDVKM. Trimming cost V 0 bases and J 1 base; bases outside gene matches: 2. DNA of the CDR3: TGTGCCAGCAGTTTATGGCGCGGGGGGGGCACAGATACGCAGTATTTT. Residues: CASSLWRGGGTDTQYF. Based on the CDR3 plus reference TRBV28 and TRBJ2-3, the full variable domain is DVKVTQSSRYLVKRTGEKVFLECVQDMDHENMFWYRQDPGLGLRLIYFSYDVKMKEKGDIPEGYSVSREKKERFSLILESASTNQTSMYLCASSLWRGGGTDTQYFGPGTRLTVL.

J is TRBJ1-5 and V is TRBV28; TRBD1 might be the D (6 bases). Trimming removed 5 bases from V and 0 bases from J, with 14 bases in between. The germline gives CDR1 MDHEN, CDR2 SYDVKM. The CDR3 runs to 16 residues. The CDR3 nucleotides read TGTGCCAGCAGTCGATTAGGGGGGGCTAGCAATCAGCCCCAGCATTTT. It encodes CASSRLGGASNQPQHF.

The chain is built from TRBV2 and TRBJ1-2; 7 bases agree with TRBD1. Per the germline V gene, CDR1 is SNHLY and CDR2 is FYNNEI. The CDR3 contains 13 residues. V trimming: 4 bases; J trimming: 3 bases; junction bases outside the gene matches: 2. CDR3 amino acids: CASSAQGDYGYTF. The CDR3 DNA follows: TGTGCCAGCAGTGCCCAGGGGGACTATGGCTACACCTTC.

The V gene is TRBV19, the J gene TRBJ2-7; 8 bases align to TRBD2. Germline lookup yields CDR1 LNHDA and CDR2 SQIVND (reference sequence). This CDR3 contains 14 residues. V lost 6 bases, J lost 4 bases, and 8 bases stayed unmatched. The chain's CDR3 is CASRQIAGLYEQYF. In nucleotides, the CDR3 is TGTGCCAGTAGGCAGATAGCGGGACTATACGAGCAGTACTTC.

V is TRBV7-9 and J is TRBJ1-4, with 7 bases matching TRBD1. The ends lost 6 bases at V and 5 bases at J; junction bases unmatched: 9. The CDR3 covers 15 residues. Germline CDR1 SEHNR, CDR2 FQNEAQ (reference sequence). CDR3 sequence (DNA): TGTGCCAGCAGTCGCGAGGGGGCCGAAAATGAAAAACTGTTTTTT. It specifies CASSREGAENEKLFF.

This chain links TRBV5-8 with TRBJ2-7; 11 positions match TRBD1. The trim removed 0 bases at V and 6 bases at J, leaving 2 bases unmatched. This CDR3 has 14 amino acids. Germline V gene lookup returns CDR1 SGHTS and CDR2 YDEGEE. This CDR3 reads CASSLGTGGLEQYF. As DNA, the CDR3 is TGTGCCAGCAGCTTGGGGACAGGGGGCCTCGAGCAGTACTTC.

This clone turned up a few times. CDR3 nucleotide sequence: TGTGCCACCAGCAGAGATCTAGCGGGATTTATCGATGAGCAGTTCTTC. This codes for CATSRDLAGFIDEQFF. The chain is built from TRBV15 and TRBJ2-1, with 9 positions matching TRBD2. CDR1 and CDR2 (germline): LNHNV, YYDKDF (reference sequence). V lost 0 bases and J lost 8; bases outside the gene matches: 8. The CDR3 is 16 amino acids.

The chain has TRBV28 and TRBJ2-5; weak D call: TRBD1 (5 bases). The CDR3 loop spans 18 amino acids. V was trimmed by 2 bases and J by 1 base, leaving 20 bases between them. The germline V gene encodes CDR1 MDHEN and CDR2 SYDVKM. The CDR3 sequence: CASSLGGIRVGPQETQYF. In DNA form, the CDR3 reads TGTGCCAGCAGTTTAGGTGGGATCAGGGTAGGCCCCCAAGAGACCCAGTACTTC.

The chain employs TRBV18 and TRBJ2-7; perhaps TRBD2 as D (10 bases). Looked up from germline, CDR1 is KGHSH and CDR2 is LQKENI. The CDR3 has 15 residues. Between the trimmed V and J ends, which lost 3 bases and 7 bases, there was a span of 19 bases. As DNA, the CDR3 is TGTGCCAGCTCACCTGGAACTAGCGGGACAGGGGAGCAGTACTTC. Its protein product is CASSPGTSGTGEQYF.